The present entry profiles one T cell receptor beta chain with its context. What it recognizes is unknown. The data originate from a study of T cells after yellow fever vaccination. Study-level findings and limits: Weaker overall was a secondary response that nonetheless peaked faster, on day 5 versus 15.

A 5'RACE template-switching step, the method used to make TCR cDNA, added a universal primer site and UMIs. TCRdb independently ran MiXCR on the 5' RACE reads; one entry per CDR3 protein. The data show 350,000 to 450,000 distinct CDR3 sequences, 6.2% seen once. This specimen was PBMCs, taken 5 days after the yellow fever booster vaccination. This clonotype originated in a man younger than 45 who received the YFV17D yellow fever vaccine.

This CDR3 reads CATGLASTTDTQYF. DNA of the CDR3: TGTGCCACAGGACTAGCGAGTACCACAGATACGCAGTATTTT. The chain uses TRBV6-2 or TRBV6-3 and TRBJ2-3, with TRBD2 identical over 9 bases. V lost 10 bases and J lost 2; bases outside the gene matches: 7. Germline loops: CDR1 MNHEY, CDR2 SVGEGT. The CDR3 is made up of 14 amino acids.